These 23 T cell receptor beta chains originate from one sample sequenced in a study of a mutant IDH1 vaccine in newly diagnosed glioma. The sample's time point: week 47, end of study. Vaccination comprised doses that each held 300 ug of mutant IDH1 20-mer peptide, plus topical imiquimod. Sequencing used immunoSEQ multiplex PCR; TCRdb keeps in-frame clones, though not all of them. The sample has about 83,000 clones, roughly 77% seen once. These receptors have no identified antigens. The sequences come from PBMCs, collected from a glioma patient whose treatment included an IDH1 peptide vaccine. The source is a man aged 35 to 55 with glioma.

In its sample, this clone was seen a few times. The V call is TRBV19, the J call TRBJ1-5; D is uncertain. CDR3 length: 15 residues. The V gene's germline CDR1 is LNHDA and CDR2 SQIVND (reference sequence). V lost 10 bases, J lost 0 bases, and 16 bases lay in between. The CDR3 nucleotides are TGTGCCACCTCCATACAGATCAATAGCAATCAGCCCCAGCATTTT. It specifies CATSIQINSNQPQHF.

V and J are TRBV5-1 and TRBJ2-7, with 13 bases identical to TRBD2. Germline V gene sequence: CDR1 SGHRS, CDR2 YFSETQ. The CDR3 runs to 15 residues. Trimming at V came to 2 bases and at J to 4 bases, leaving 3 bases not matched to a gene. CDR3 coding DNA: TGCGCCAGCAGCTTCGGACTAGCGGGGGTGTACGAGCAGTACTTC. Protein product: CASSFGLAGVYEQYF.

The V and J genes are TRBV4-3 and TRBJ2-2; D remains ambiguous. Trimming left V 0 bases short and J 0 bases short, with 8 bases between. Looked up from germline, CDR1 is LGHNA and CDR2 is YSLEER. CDR3 length: 16 amino acids. The CDR3 here is CASSQDWIANTGELFF. The CDR3 DNA reads as TGCGCCAGCAGCCAAGACTGGATAGCGAACACCGGGGAGCTGTTTTTT.

The chain uses TRBV11-1 and TRBJ1-1; 8 bases match TRBD1. CDR1 and CDR2 from the germline V gene are SGHAT and FQDESV (reference sequence). The CDR3 sequence is 15 residues long. V shed 3 bases, J shed 7 bases, and the junction held 10 bases outside the gene matches. CDR3 sequence: CASSFSGGAGDEAFF. The CDR3 DNA is TGTGCCAGCAGCTTCTCAGGGGGCGCGGGGGATGAAGCTTTCTTT.

This chain joins TRBV30 and TRBJ1-2; 7 nucleotides match TRBD1. Germline trimming cut 2 bases from V and 6 bases from J; bases unmatched to any gene: 18. The germline V gene has CDR1 GTSNPN and CDR2 SVGIG (reference sequence). This CDR3 has 17 residues. Here the CDR3 DNA reads TGTGCCTGGAGTAAGGGAGGGGGCAGACCCACCTCTAATGGCTACACCTTC. Protein product: CAWSKGGGRPTSNGYTF.

The chain uses TRBV30 and TRBJ2-5; D may match TRBD1 or TRBD2 (6 bases each). The V end was cut by 0 bases, the J end by 5 bases, with 19 bases between. CDR1 is GTSNPN, CDR2 SVGIG, per germline (reference sequence). The CDR3 has 16 amino acids. CDR3 nucleotides: TGTGCCTGGAGTGTACGGGGGCTCCCAACAGTTGAGACCCAGTACTTC. As protein: CAWSVRGLPTVETQYF.

The chain recombines TRBV27 with TRBJ1-4; possibly TRBD1 for D (5 bases). The V end was cut by 3 bases, the J end by 7 bases, with 12 bases between. CDR1 and CDR2 (germline): MNHEY, SMNVEV (reference sequence). This CDR3 has 14 residues. In DNA, the CDR3 is TGTGCCAGCAGTTTTTGGCAGGGCGCTGAAAAACTGTTTTTT. As protein: CASSFWQGAEKLFF.

The chain carries TRBV6-1 and TRBJ2-3; unclear D gene. This CDR3 spans 13 amino acids. The ends were cut back, 2 bases at V and 5 bases at J, with 8 bases in the middle. Germline CDR1 MNHNS, CDR2 SASEGT. The CDR3 region is CASSERDVDTQYF. DNA of the CDR3: TGTGCCAGCAGTGAAAGGGATGTAGATACGCAGTATTTT.

V is TRBV6-5 and J is TRBJ1-6, with D hard to call. Germline CDR1 reads MNHEY; CDR2 reads SVGAGI. V was clipped by 2 bases and J by 6 bases, with 14 bases between them. The CDR3 extends over 16 amino acids. The CDR3 is CASSYPGRGGNSPLHF. DNA of the CDR3: TGTGCCAGCAGTTACCCCGGGCGAGGTGGTAATTCACCCCTCCACTTT.

The rearrangement joins TRBV19 to TRBJ2-5; 10 nucleotides align to TRBD2. CDR1 is LNHDA, CDR2 SQIVND, per germline (reference sequence). V shed 6 bases and J 1 base; nucleotides not matched to a gene: 2. CDR3 length equals 14 residues. The CDR3 sequence: CASSRTSGQETQYF. The CDR3 DNA is TGTGCCAGTAGCCGGACTAGCGGCCAAGAGACCCAGTACTTC.

The CDR3 region is CASSVGPGFYEKLFF. CDR3 nucleotide sequence: TGTGCCAGCAGTGTAGGCCCGGGGTTTTATGAAAAACTGTTTTTT. The V call is TRBV2, the J call TRBJ1-4; D is ambiguous. The CDR3 is 15 residues long. The germline gives CDR1 SNHLY, CDR2 FYNNEI. V was cut by 4 bases and J by 6 bases, with 15 bases left in between.

This chain connects TRBV11-2 to TRBJ2-7; D uncertain. The V gene's germline CDR1 is SGHAT and CDR2 FQNNGV. Trimming shortened V by 1 base and J by 2 bases, and 12 bases separated the two germline ends. This CDR3 spans 15 amino acids. The CDR3 DNA sequence: TGTGCCAGCAGCTTAGTATGGGGTCAAACCTACGAGCAGTACTTC. It yields the protein CASSLVWGQTYEQYF. The variable domain in full, completed from reference TRBV11-2 and TRBJ2-7, reads EAGVAQSPRYKIIEKRQSVAFWCNPISGHATLYWYQQILGQGPKLLIQFQNNGVVDDSQLPKDRFSAERLKGVDSTLKIQPAKLEDSAVYLCASSLVWGQTYEQYFGPGTRLTVT.

V is TRBV19 and J is TRBJ2-5; no clear D gene. In germline, CDR1 is LNHDA, CDR2 SQIVND (reference sequence). The CDR3 runs 16 residues. Trimming stripped 1 base from V and 1 base from J, with 13 bases between. The CDR3 region is CASSIGSGQPQETQYF. The CDR3 coding sequence is TGTGCCAGTAGTATAGGTTCTGGGCAGCCCCAAGAGACCCAGTACTTC. The entire variable domain, with the rest obtained from reference TRBV19 and TRBJ2-5, is as follows: DGGITQSPKYLFRKEGQNVTLSCEQNLNHDAMYWYRQDPGQGLRLIYYSQIVNDFQKGDIAEGYSVSREKKESFPLTVTSAQKNPTAFYLCASSIGSGQPQETQYFGPGTRLLVL.

The chain uses TRBV25-1 and TRBJ2-5; D possibly corresponds to TRBD1 (6 bases). V shed 4 bases and J shed 2 bases, with 17 bases lying between them. This CDR3 is built from 16 residues. Looked up from germline, CDR1 is MGHDK and CDR2 is SYGVNS. In nucleotides, the CDR3 is TGTGCCAGCAGTGGGATACAGGGTTTGGGGCAAGAGACCCAGTACTTC. The encoded protein is CASSGIQGLGQETQYF.

The chain is built from TRBV19 and TRBJ1-5; 8 bases match TRBD1. CDR3 length: 15 residues. From germline, CDR1 is LNHDA and CDR2 SQIVND (reference sequence). The J segment lost 3 bases and the V segment lost 5 bases, leaving 6 bases of the junction unmatched. The CDR3 reads CASSQDRAFNQPQHF. Here the CDR3 DNA reads TGTGCCAGTAGTCAGGACAGGGCCTTCAATCAGCCCCAGCATTTT. The full variable domain, rest sourced from reference TRBV19 and TRBJ1-5, is DGGITQSPKYLFRKEGQNVTLSCEQNLNHDAMYWYRQDPGQGLRLIYYSQIVNDFQKGDIAEGYSVSREKKESFPLTVTSAQKNPTAFYLCASSQDRAFNQPQHFGDGTRLSIL.

This clone was seen only once. The rearrangement links TRBV11-2 to TRBJ2-5; D possibly corresponds to TRBD1 (6 bases). Germline V CDR1 and CDR2: SGHAT, FQNNGV. The CDR3 extends over 18 amino acids. V lost 2 bases and J lost 5, with 24 bases in between. The chain's CDR3 is CASSLHHRAGVIWETQYF. CDR3 DNA: TGTGCCAGCAGCTTACACCACAGGGCAGGGGTTATATGGGAGACCCAGTACTTC.

This rearrangement joins TRBV2 to TRBJ1-1, with D possibly TRBD1 on 5 matching bases. Germline CDR1 SNHLY, CDR2 FYNNEI. The ends were cut back, 8 bases at V and 4 bases at J, with 14 bases in the middle. This CDR3 is built from 13 residues. CDR3 nucleotide sequence: TGTGCCAGCGTGTCAGGGTTCAGCACTGAAGCTTTCTTT. Translation: CASVSGFSTEAFF.

The chain recombines TRBV25-1 with TRBJ2-7; possible D gene TRBD1, 6 bases. V dropped 4 bases and J dropped 2 bases, with 15 bases sitting between them. This CDR3 has 15 amino acids. From germline, CDR1 is MGHDK and CDR2 SYGVNS. The CDR3: CASSGPQTGAYEQYF. The DNA for the CDR3 is TGTGCCAGCAGTGGGCCCCAGACAGGAGCCTACGAGCAGTACTTC.

This chain links TRBV28 with TRBJ2-7, with 7 bases matching TRBD2. The germline CDR1 and CDR2 sequences are MDHEN and SYDVKM. The CDR3 totals 14 residues. With V trimmed by 5 bases and J by 0 bases, 4 bases remained unmatched. CDR3: CASSLTSASYEQYF. The CDR3 DNA is TGTGCCAGCAGTCTCACTAGCGCCTCCTACGAGCAGTACTTC.

The genes are TRBV7-3 and TRBJ2-1; 9 bases are shared with TRBD1. CDR1 SGHTA and CDR2 FQGTGA come from the germline V gene. The V and J ends lost 0 bases and 4 bases, in that order; junction bases with no gene match: 7. The CDR3 runs to 17 residues. This CDR3 is CASSLTGQGKRYNEQFF. The CDR3 DNA is TGTGCCAGCAGCTTAACCGGACAGGGGAAAAGGTACAATGAGCAGTTCTTC.

This clone occurred once. CDR3 sequence: CASSLGAGAQETQYF. The CDR3 DNA is TGTGCCAGCAGCTTAGGTGCGGGGGCCCAAGAGACCCAGTACTTC. The V call is TRBV11-2, the J call TRBJ2-5; weak D call: TRBD2 (7 bases). CDR1 and CDR2 (germline): SGHAT, FQNNGV. Trimming stripped 1 base from V and 1 base from J, with 10 bases between. The CDR3 runs to 15 residues. Supplemented by reference TRBV11-2 and TRBJ2-5, the full variable domain reads EAGVAQSPRYKIIEKRQSVAFWCNPISGHATLYWYQQILGQGPKLLIQFQNNGVVDDSQLPKDRFSAERLKGVDSTLKIQPAKLEDSAVYLCASSLGAGAQETQYFGPGTRLLVL.

The gene calls are TRBV29-1 and TRBJ1-1; 9 bases align to TRBD1. CDR3 length: 11 residues. Germline V CDR1 and CDR2: SQVTM, ANQGSEA. Germline trimming cut 4 bases from V and 9 bases from J; bases unmatched to any gene: 3. For the CDR3, the DNA is TGCAGCGTTGTACAGGGGGCCCAAGCTTTCTTT. It specifies CSVVQGAQAFF.

The chain uses TRBV27 and TRBJ2-7, with D unresolved. The ends were cut back, 0 bases at V and 2 bases at J, with 5 bases in the middle. Germline CDR1 is MNHEY and CDR2 is SMNVEV (reference sequence). The CDR3 runs to 13 residues. The CDR3 reads CASSLSRTYEQYF. The CDR3 DNA is TGTGCCAGCAGTTTATCTAGAACCTACGAGCAGTACTTC.